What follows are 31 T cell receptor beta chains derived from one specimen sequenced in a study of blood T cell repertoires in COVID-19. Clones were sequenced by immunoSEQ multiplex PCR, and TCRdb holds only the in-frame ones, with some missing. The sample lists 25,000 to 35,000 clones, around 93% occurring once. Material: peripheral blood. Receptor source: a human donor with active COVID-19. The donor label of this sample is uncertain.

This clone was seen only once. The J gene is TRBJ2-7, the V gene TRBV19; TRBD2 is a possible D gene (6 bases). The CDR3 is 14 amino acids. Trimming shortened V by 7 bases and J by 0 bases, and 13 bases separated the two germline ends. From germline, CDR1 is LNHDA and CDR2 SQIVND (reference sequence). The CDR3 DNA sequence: TGTGCCAGTAAACGTAGCGGTAACTCCTACGAGCAGTACTTC. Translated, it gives CASKRSGNSYEQYF.

CDR3 coding DNA: TGTGCCACCAGACCCGGGACAGGGGACACCGGGGAGCTGTTTTTT. As protein: CATRPGTGDTGELFF. The gene calls are TRBV24-1 and TRBJ2-2; 10 bases match TRBD1. Germline CDR1 reads KGHDR; CDR2 reads SFDVKD. This CDR3 comprises 15 residues. The junction had 4 bases not matched to a gene; V was cut back by 7 bases and J by 3 bases.

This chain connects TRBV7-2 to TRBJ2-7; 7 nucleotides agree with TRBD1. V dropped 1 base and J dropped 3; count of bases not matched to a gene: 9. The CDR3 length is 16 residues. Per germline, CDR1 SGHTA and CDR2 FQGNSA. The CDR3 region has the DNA TGTGCCAGCAGCTTAGACACTCGGACAGGCTACTACGAGCAGTACTTC. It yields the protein CASSLDTRTGYYEQYF.

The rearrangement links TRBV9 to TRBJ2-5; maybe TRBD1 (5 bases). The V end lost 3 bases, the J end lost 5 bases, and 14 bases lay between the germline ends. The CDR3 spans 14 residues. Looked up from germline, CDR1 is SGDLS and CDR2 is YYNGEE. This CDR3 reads CASSADPGLETQYF. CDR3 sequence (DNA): TGTGCCAGCAGCGCCGACCCAGGGCTGGAGACCCAGTACTTC.

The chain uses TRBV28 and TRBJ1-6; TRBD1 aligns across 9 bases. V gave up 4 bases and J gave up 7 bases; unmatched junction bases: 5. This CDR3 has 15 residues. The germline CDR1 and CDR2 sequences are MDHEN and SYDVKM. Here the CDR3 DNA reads TGTGCCAGCAGTTCATGGACAGGGGACAATTCACCCCTCCACTTT. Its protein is CASSSWTGDNSPLHF.

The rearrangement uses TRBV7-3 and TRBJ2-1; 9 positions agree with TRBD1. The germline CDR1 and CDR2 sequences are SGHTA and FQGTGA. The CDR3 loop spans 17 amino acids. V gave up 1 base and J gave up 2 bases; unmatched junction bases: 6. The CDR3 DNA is TGTGCCAGCAGCTTAAGCGGGACAGGGCTACCCTACAATGAGCAGTTCTTC. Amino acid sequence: CASSLSGTGLPYNEQFF.

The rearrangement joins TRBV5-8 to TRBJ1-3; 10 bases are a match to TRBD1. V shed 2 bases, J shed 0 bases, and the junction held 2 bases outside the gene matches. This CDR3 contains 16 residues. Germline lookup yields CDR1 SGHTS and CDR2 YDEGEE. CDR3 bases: TGTGCCAGCAGCTTCGACAGGGGGCTCTCTGGAAACACCATATATTTT. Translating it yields CASSFDRGLSGNTIYF.

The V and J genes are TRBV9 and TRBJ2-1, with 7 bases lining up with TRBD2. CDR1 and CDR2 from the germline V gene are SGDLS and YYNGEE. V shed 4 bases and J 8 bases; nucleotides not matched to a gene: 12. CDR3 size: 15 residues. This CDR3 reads CASSYGLDGGYEQFF. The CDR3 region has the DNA TGTGCCAGCAGCTACGGACTAGATGGGGGTTATGAGCAGTTCTTC.

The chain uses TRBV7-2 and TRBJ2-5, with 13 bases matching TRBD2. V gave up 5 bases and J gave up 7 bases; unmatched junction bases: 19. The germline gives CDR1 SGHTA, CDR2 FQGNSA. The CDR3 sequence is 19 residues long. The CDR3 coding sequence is TGTGCCAGCAGCCCCGGGACTAGCGGGGAATACCGCCGTGAGGTGACCCAGTACTTC. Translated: CASSPGTSGEYRREVTQYF.

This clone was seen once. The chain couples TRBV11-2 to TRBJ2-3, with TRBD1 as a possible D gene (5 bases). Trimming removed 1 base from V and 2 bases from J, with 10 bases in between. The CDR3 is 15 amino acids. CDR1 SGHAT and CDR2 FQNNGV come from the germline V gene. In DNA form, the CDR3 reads TGTGCCAGCAGCTTAGTCCAGGGTGCCACAGATACGCAGTATTTT. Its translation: CASSLVQGATDTQYF.

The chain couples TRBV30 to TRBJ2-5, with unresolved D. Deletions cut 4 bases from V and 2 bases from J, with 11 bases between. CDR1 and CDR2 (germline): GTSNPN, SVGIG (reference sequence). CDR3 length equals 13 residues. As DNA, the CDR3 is TGTGCCTGGATGAGGAGTCCACAAGAGACCCAGTACTTC. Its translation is CAWMRSPQETQYF.

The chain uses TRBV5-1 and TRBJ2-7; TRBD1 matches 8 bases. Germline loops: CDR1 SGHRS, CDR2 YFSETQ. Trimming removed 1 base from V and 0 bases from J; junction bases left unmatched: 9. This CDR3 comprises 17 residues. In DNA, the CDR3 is TGCGCCAGCAGCTTGCCCCCAGGGGGCCCCCTCTCCTACGAGCAGTACTTC. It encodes CASSLPPGGPLSYEQYF.

CDR3 region: CASSQDWLAGKDTGELFF. Here the CDR3 DNA reads TGTGCCAGCAGCCAAGATTGGCTAGCGGGAAAGGACACCGGGGAGCTGTTTTTT. This rearrangement joins TRBV4-2 to TRBJ2-2, with 9 bases lining up with TRBD2. The ends lost 0 bases at V and 3 bases at J; junction bases unmatched: 8. This CDR3 spans 18 amino acids. Per the germline V gene, CDR1 is LGHNA and CDR2 is YNFKEQ.

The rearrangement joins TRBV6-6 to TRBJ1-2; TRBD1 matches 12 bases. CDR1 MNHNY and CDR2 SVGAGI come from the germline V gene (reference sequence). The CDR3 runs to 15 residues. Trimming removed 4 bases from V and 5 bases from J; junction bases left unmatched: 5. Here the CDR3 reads CASSFPGQGAYGYTF. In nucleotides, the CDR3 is TGTGCCAGCAGTTTCCCGGGACAGGGGGCGTATGGCTACACCTTC.

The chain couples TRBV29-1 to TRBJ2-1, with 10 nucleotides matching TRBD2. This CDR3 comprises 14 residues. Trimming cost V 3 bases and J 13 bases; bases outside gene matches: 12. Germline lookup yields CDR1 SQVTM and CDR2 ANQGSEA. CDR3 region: CSVDLGTAGGDQFF. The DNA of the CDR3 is TGCAGCGTTGATTTGGGGACAGCGGGAGGGGATCAGTTCTTC.

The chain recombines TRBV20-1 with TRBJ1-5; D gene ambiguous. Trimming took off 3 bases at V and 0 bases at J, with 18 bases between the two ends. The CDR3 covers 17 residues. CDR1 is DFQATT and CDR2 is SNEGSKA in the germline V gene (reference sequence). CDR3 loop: CSASRVRGGYSNQPQHF. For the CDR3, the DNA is TGCAGTGCTAGTCGGGTGCGTGGAGGTTATAGCAATCAGCCCCAGCATTTT.

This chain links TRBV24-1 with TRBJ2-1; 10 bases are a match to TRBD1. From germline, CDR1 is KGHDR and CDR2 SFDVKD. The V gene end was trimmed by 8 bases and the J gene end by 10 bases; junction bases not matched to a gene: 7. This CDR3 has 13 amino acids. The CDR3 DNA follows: TGTGCCACCATACGCGGGACAGGGGCCGAGCAGTTCTTC. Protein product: CATIRGTGAEQFF.

Here the CDR3 reads CASSQIRGTGELFF. The CDR3 bases are TGTGCCAGCAGTCAAATCCGGGGTACCGGGGAGCTGTTTTTT. The chain links TRBV3-1 (or the pseudogene TRBV3-2) to TRBJ2-2, with D perhaps TRBD2 (5 bases). Germline loops: CDR1 LGHDT, CDR2 YNNKEL (reference sequence). This CDR3 is 14 amino acids long. V was cut by 6 bases and J by 5 bases, with 13 bases left in between.

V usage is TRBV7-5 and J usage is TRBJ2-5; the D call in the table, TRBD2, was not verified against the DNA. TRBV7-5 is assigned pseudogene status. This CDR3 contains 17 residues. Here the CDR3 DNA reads TGTGTCAGAAGCCAGCGACTAGCGGGAGGGGGACCGGAGACCCAGTACTTC. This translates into CVRSQRLAGGGPETQYF.

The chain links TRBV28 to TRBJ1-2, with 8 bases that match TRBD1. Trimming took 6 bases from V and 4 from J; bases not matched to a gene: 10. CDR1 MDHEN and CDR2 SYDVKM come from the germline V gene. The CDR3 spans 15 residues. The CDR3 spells CASRKGQALTYGYTF. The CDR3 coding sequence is TGTGCCAGCAGGAAGGGACAGGCGCTTACCTATGGCTACACCTTC.

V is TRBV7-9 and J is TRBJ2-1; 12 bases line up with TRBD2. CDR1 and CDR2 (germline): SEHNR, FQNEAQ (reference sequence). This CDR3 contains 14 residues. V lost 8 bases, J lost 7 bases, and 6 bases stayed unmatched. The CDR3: CASATSGGPNEQFF. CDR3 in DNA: TGTGCCAGCGCGACTAGCGGGGGACCAAATGAGCAGTTCTTC.

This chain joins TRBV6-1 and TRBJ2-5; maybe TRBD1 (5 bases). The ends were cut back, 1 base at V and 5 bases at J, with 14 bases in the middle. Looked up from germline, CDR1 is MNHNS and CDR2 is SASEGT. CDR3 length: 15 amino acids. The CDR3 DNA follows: TGTGCCAGCAGTGAAGGTCGAGTGGGGCAGGAGACCCAGTACTTC. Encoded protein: CASSEGRVGQETQYF.

The CDR3 bases are TGCAGCGTTACACAGGCCATGAACACTGAAGCTTTCTTT. Its protein product is CSVTQAMNTEAFF. The J gene is TRBJ1-1, the V gene TRBV29-1; a weak D match, TRBD1 (5 bases). In germline, CDR1 is SQVTM, CDR2 ANQGSEA. V was clipped by 5 bases and J by 0 bases, with 10 bases between them. The CDR3 is made up of 13 amino acids.

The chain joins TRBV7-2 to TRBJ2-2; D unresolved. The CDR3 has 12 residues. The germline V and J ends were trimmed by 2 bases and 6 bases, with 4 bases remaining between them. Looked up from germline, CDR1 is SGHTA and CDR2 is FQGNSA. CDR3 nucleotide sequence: TGTGCCAGCAGCTTAAACTCCGGGGAGCTGTTTTTT. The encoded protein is CASSLNSGELFF.

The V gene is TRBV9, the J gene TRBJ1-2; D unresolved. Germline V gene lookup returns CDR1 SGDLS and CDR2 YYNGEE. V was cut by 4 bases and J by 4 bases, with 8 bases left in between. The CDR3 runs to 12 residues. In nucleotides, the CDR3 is TGTGCCAGCAGCCCCCTCTCCTATGGCTACACCTTC. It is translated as CASSPLSYGYTF.

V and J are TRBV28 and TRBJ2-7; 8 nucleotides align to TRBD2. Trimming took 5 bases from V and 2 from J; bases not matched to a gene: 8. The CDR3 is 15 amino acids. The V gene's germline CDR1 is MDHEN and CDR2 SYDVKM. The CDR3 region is CASSGGGLDAYEQYF. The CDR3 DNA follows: TGTGCCAGCAGTGGAGGGGGACTAGATGCCTACGAGCAGTACTTC.

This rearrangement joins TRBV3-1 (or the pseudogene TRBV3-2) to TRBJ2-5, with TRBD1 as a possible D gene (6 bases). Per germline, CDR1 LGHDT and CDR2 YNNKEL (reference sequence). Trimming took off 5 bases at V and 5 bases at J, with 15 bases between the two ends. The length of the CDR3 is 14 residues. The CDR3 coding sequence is TGTGCCAGCAGCTCTCACAGGGTGGGGGAGACCCAGTACTTC. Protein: CASSSHRVGETQYF.

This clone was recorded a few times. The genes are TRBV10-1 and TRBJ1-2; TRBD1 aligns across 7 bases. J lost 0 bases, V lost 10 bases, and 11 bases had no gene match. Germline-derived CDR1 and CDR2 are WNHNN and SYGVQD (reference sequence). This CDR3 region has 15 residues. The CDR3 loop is CATWTGPRSNYGYTF. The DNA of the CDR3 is TGCGCCACCTGGACAGGTCCCCGATCTAACTATGGCTACACCTTC.

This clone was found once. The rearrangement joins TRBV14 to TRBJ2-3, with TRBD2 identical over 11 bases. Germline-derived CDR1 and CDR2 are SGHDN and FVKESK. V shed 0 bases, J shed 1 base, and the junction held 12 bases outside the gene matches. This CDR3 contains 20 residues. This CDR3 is CASSQDIPGLAGPGTDTQYF. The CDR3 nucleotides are TGTGCCAGCAGCCAAGACATTCCAGGACTAGCGGGTCCAGGCACAGATACGCAGTATTTT.

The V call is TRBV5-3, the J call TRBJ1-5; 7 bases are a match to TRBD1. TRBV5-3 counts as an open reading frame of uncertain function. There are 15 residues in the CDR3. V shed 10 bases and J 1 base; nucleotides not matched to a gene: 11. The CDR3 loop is CAGEDLQGSNQPQHF. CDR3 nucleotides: TGTGCCGGTGAGGACCTACAGGGGAGCAATCAGCCCCAGCATTTT.

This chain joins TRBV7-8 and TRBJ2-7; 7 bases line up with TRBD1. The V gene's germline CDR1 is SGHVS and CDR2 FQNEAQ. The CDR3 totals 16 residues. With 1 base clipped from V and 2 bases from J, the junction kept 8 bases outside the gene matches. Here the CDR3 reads CASSLVGQVQPYEQYF. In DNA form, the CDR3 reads TGTGCCAGCAGCTTAGTTGGACAGGTCCAACCCTACGAGCAGTACTTC.